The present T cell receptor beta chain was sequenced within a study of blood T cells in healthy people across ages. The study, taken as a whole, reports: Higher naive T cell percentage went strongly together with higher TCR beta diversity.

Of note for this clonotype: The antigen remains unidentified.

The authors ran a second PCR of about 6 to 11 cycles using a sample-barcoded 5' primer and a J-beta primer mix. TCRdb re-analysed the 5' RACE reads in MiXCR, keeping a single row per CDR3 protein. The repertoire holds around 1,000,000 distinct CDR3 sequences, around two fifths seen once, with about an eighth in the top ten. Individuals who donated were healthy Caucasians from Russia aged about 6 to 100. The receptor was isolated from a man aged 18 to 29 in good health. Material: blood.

CDR3 protein: CSVLGQPNTGELFF. The CDR3 DNA reads as TGCAGCGTTCTGGGACAGCCGAACACCGGGGAGCTGTTTTTT. The chain uses TRBV29-1 and TRBJ2-2; 7 bases agree with TRBD1. The CDR3 covers 14 residues. Germline trimming cut 5 bases from V and 0 bases from J; bases unmatched to any gene: 3. Germline CDR1 SQVTM, CDR2 ANQGSEA.